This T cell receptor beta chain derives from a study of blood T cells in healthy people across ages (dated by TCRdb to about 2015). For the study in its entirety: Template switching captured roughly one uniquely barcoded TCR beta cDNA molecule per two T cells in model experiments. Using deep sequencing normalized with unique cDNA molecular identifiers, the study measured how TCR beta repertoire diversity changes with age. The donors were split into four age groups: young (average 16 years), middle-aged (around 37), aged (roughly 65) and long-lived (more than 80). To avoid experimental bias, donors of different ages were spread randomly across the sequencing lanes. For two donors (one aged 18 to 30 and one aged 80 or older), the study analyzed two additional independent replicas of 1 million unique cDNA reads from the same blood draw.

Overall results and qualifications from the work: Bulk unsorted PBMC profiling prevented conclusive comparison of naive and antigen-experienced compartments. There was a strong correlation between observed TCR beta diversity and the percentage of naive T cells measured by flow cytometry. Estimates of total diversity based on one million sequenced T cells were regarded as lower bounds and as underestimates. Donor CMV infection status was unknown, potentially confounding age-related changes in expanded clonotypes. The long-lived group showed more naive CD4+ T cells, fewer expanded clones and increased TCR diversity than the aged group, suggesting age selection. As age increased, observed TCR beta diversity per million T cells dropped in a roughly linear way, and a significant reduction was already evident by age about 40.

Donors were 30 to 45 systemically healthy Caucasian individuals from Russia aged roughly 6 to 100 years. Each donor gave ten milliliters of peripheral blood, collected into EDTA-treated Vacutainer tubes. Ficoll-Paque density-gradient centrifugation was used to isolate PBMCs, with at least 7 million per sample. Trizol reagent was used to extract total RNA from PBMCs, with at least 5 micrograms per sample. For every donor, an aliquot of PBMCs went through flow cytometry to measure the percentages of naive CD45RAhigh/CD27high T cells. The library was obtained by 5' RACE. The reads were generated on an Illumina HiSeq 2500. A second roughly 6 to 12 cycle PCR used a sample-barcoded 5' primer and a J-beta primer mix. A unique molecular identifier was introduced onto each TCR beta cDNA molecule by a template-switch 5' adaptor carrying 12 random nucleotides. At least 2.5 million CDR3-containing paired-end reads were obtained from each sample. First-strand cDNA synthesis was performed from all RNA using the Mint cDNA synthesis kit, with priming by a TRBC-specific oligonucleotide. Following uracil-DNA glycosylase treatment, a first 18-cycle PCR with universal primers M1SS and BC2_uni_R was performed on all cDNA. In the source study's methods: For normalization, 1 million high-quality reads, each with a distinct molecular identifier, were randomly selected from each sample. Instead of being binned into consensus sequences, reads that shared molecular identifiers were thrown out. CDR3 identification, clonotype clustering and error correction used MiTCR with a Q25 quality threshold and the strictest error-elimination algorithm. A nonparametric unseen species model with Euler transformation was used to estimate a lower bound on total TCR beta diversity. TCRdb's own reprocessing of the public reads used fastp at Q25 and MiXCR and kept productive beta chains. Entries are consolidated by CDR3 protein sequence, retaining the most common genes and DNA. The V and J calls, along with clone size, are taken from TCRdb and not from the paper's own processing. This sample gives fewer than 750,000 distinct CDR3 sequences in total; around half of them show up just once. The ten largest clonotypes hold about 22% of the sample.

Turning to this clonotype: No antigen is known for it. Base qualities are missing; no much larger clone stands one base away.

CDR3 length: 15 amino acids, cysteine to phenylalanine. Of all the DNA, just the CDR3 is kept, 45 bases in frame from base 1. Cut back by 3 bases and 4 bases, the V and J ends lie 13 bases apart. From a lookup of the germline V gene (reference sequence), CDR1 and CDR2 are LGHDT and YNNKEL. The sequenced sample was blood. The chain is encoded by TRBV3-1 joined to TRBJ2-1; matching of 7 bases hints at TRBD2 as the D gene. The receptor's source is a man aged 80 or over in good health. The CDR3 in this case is CASSQGKGGYNEQFF. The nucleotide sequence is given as TGTGCCAGCAGCCAGGGAAAGGGGGGGTACAATGAGCAGTTCTTC.